The entry below describes one TCR beta chain. Its cognate antigen is unknown. These data come from a study of post-analysis software for immune sequencing data. Presence of unique molecular identifiers characterized the TCR beta cDNA libraries. Out of roughly 1 to 10 million T cells, about 460,000 cDNA molecules were generated. Using its own MiXCR run on the PCR reads, TCRdb lists one record per CDR3 protein. The table includes 350,000 to 450,000 distinct CDR3 sequences, less than 40% detected once. Notes on the study in general: Comparison with controls showed significantly lower normalized Chao1 diversity in multiple sclerosis patients. About five TRBV segments occurring more often in patients than controls included TRBV5-6, TRBV5-1 and TRBV20-1. Analysis by F measure revealed that same-batch samples clustered strongly together.

The V and J ends lost 2 bases and 3 bases, in that order; junction bases with no gene match: 11. This CDR3 is 17 amino acids long. The germline gives CDR1 SGHTA, CDR2 FQGNSA. The sequenced sample was blood. The receptor's source is a girl aged 5-17 years with multiple sclerosis. The chain couples TRBV7-2 to TRBJ2-3, with 7 positions matching TRBD2. The CDR3 coding sequence is TGTGCCAGCAGCTTACCGCGAAGACTAGCCACTACAGATACGCAGTATTTT. It yields the protein CASSLPRRLATTDTQYF. The whole variable domain, filled in from reference TRBV7-2 and TRBJ2-3, reads GAGVSQSPSNKVTEKGKDVELRCDPISGHTALYWYRQSLGQGLEFLIYFQGNSAPDKSGLPSDRFSAERTGGSVSTLTIQRTQQEDSAVYLCASSLPRRLATTDTQYFGPGTRLTVL.